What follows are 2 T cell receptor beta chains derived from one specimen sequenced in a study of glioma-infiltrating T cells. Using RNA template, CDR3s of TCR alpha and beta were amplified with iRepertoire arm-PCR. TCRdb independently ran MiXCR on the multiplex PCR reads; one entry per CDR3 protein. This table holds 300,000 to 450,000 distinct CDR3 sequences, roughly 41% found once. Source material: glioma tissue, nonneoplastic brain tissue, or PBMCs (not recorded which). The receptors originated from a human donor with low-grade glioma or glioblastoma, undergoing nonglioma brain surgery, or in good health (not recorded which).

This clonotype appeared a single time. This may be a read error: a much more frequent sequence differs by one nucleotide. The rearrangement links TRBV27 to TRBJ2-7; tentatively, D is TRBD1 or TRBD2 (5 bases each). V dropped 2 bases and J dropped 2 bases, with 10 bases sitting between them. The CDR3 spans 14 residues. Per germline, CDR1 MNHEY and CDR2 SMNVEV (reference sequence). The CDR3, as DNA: TGTGCCAGCAGTTTAGACGGGGCTGCCTACGAGCAGTACTTC. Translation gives CASSLDGAAYEQYF.

The CDR3 sequence is CASSPSVTGELFF. CDR3 coding DNA: TGTGCCAGCAGCCCTAGCGTCACCGGGGAGCTGTTTTTT. The rearrangement uses TRBV6-6 and TRBJ2-2, with a possible D match to TRBD2 (6 bases). The V and J ends lost 6 bases and 4 bases respectively, with 9 bases between them. The CDR3 is 13 amino acids. Germline-derived CDR1 and CDR2 are MNHNY and SVGAGI (reference sequence).